The following is a T cell receptor beta chain sequence with its context. Its antigen is not yet known. Base qualities are not provided; no much larger clone lies one nucleotide away. As encoded in the germline V gene, CDR1 is MNHEY while CDR2 is SVGAGI. From its cysteine to its phenylalanine, the CDR3 spans 12 amino acids. Only the CDR3 DNA is retained, 36 bases long and in frame from the first base. Here V drops 11 bases and J drops 4 bases, and the junction holds 7 bases not matched to any gene. The cohort was made up of 666 healthy bone marrow donors. At the time of sampling, every cohort member was nominally healthy, though immune exposures that went unrecorded were likely present. The donor was CMV seropositive and belonged to the group of 250 to 300 seropositive cohort members. A peripheral blood sample was provided by each donor, and peripheral blood mononuclear cells were used for TCR beta sequencing. The Qiagen DNeasy Blood Extraction Kit was used to extract genomic DNA from the blood cell samples.

The library relied on the immunoSEQ multiplex PCR assay. For the multiplex PCR, a mixture combining 60 forward primers for TCR Vbeta segments and 13 reverse primers for TCR Jbeta segments was used. A multiplex PCR assay on genomic DNA amplified the CDR3 region of rearranged TCR beta genes. The amplified TCR beta libraries were sequenced on the Illumina HiSeq System as 87-base-pair reads. Per the original workflow: A later analysis counted approximately 76 million unique TCR beta chains across the 550 to 800 repertoires, and 9.5 million to 11 million of these chains were shared by at least two donors. To remove PCR and sequencing errors, raw reads were error-corrected and collapsed into unique sequences using a nearest-neighbor algorithm that merged closely related sequences. To assign V, D and J gene segments, CDR3 sequences were aligned to IMGT reference sequences. For a sequence to be retained, at least a six-nucleotide match to both a V gene segment and a J gene segment was required. A rearrangement counted as productive if the CDR3 had no stop codons and remained in frame with V and J, and every other rearrangement counted as non-productive. Following IMGT convention, CDR3 was defined as the stretch from the second conserved V-encoded cysteine to the conserved J-encoded phenylalanine. The earlier analysis of approximately 500 of the donors excluded sequences that lacked an unambiguous match to a single V gene segment. An earlier analysis of several hundred of the donors called V segments functional above 56.7% productive rearrangements and segregating when the between-donor standard deviation exceeded 5%. To diagnose cytomegalovirus status from the catalog of TCR beta chain sequences, a statistical classification framework was built. V and J gene assignment, in a later analysis, came from comparing TCR nucleotide sequences with IMGT/GENE-DB human TR gene sequences. The TCRdist pipeline was used in a later analysis to assign CDR3 sequences and most-parsimonious VDJ recombination scenarios. In a later analysis, every TCR beta chain was defined by the combination of its CDR3 amino acid sequence and its V-gene family, and reads without a unique V-gene family were dropped. A later analysis removed 592 highly shared, low-generation-probability nucleotide sequences to deal with suspected cross-contamination and a sequencing artifact. For each public chain, a later analysis derived a clonal expansion index from normalized ranks of inferred template counts within each repertoire. A later analysis computed generation probabilities with a VDJ recombination model fitted to out-of-frame rearrangements, and checked the results against IGoR. In a later analysis, TCR-TCR, TCR-HLA and TCR-CMV co-occurrence was scored with hypergeometric tests, and a repertoire-size bias correction was applied to TCR pairs. A later analysis estimated false discovery rates by permuting HLA or CMV assignments 20 times. A later analysis grouped co-occurring TCRs with DBSCAN, adding TCRdist sequence similarity when clustering within HLA-allele-positive subsets. Repertoires with fewer than 30,000 or more than 120,000 public chains, plus five repertoires with anomalous nucleotide sharing, were excluded from co-occurrence clustering. TCRdb obtained this table from immuneACCESS and retained in-frame rearrangements with V and J assigned. These tables miss some clones; where compared with another copy, unresolved V genes account for less than half of the shortfall, and the remainder is unexplained. That table gives V, J and clone size, and the DNA gave D and trimming. Present in this sample are about 120,000 clones, roughly 80% of which were seen just once. Around 4% of the sample belongs to the ten largest clones.

This sample was included in a study of cytomegalovirus exposure and HLA in healthy donors (dated by TCRdb to 2016 to 2017). About the study as a whole: An earlier analysis of approximately 550 of the donors reported approximately 290 Gb of sequence data and 120 million or so unique TCR beta sequences from about 179 million T cells. Roughly 320 gigabases of sequencing data and around 85 million unique TCR sequences made up an early release that covered around 640 HLA-typed donors. Of the roughly 400 genotyped donors, roughly 76% were placed in the genetic ancestry cluster associated with self-reported Caucasian donors. The study aimed to test whether signatures of past pathogen exposure could be identified by cataloging public T cell receptors. The study profiled the T cell repertoires of approximately 700 subjects by immunosequencing and related them to cytomegalovirus serostatus. Besides the first cohort of around 670 subjects, a separate validation cohort made up of 120 different subjects was used. To predict cytomegalovirus infection status, the study brought together high-throughput TCR immunosequencing, statistical association of individual TCRs with disease status, and machine learning. A later analysis re-examined previously published TCR beta repertoires from just over 650 donors and added high-resolution HLA genotyping to investigate patterns of TCR occurrence. In the later analysis, no new phenotypic data were used to find candidate immune exposures; instead, reliance was placed on TCR beta sequences and their occurrence across donors. To decide whether each TCR beta V gene segment behaved as functional or pseudogenic, an earlier analysis of approximately 620 of the donors relied on high-throughput TCR beta sequencing. Alongside the repertoire data, information on donor age, sex, ethnicity and CMV serostatus was compiled. A later genetic analysis used genome-wide SNP genotypes for about three fifths of the roughly 700 donors, treating that subset as a discovery cohort. All discovery cohort repertoires had been generated on a single sequencing platform. Class I and class II HLA loci were covered by the typing at four-digit resolution. The number of donors typed differed by locus, with roughly 629-640 for A, B, C, DRB1 and DQB1, more than 500 for DQA1, about 610 for DPA1, and around 460 for DPB1. Four to six DR-DQ haplotypes were handled as single units for association and clustering, since linkage in the cohort was strong. Across 398 genotyped donors of the cohort, an average of roughly 200,000 unique TCR beta nucleotide sequences per donor were sequenced, and roughly a sixth of those sequences were non-productive.

What the work shows at the level of the full study, not this receptor alone: Some IMGT-functional V segments, including TRBV6-2 and TRBV6-3, could not be distinguished by the 87-base-pair reads and were therefore excluded. A cluster of highly shared sequence variants was judged likely to represent a technical artifact of the sequencing pipeline. While some public TCRs were present in many individuals, most TCR sequences turned up only very rarely across donors. A later genetic analysis reported fewer N-insertions in productive TCRs among donors in an Asian-associated ancestry cluster than the approximately 670-donor mean. Presence/absence analyses assumed roughly uniform sequencing depth across donors, an assumption that may not hold. A later analysis reported that several top co-occurrence clusters appeared linked to parvovirus B19, influenza, CMV and Epstein-Barr virus. A few of the identified cytomegalovirus-associated TCR beta chains were confirmed in vitro to be specific for cytomegalovirus antigens. In a later analysis, most CMV-associated TCR beta chains were found to appear HLA-restricted, with HLA associations seemingly driven largely by CMV exposure. According to a later analysis, TCR association rates differed among HLA loci, with DRB1 alleles showing the most associated TCRs and HLA-C alleles showing the fewest. It was suggested by the authors that the approach could potentially be generalized to other disease states and immunological phenotypes. Because some donors lacked HLA typing at each locus, the association tests relied only on the typed subset. Correlated functional status among segregating V segments might reflect linkage disequilibrium, but an unknown experimental factor could not be ruled out. Broadly in line with IMGT annotations, most TCR beta V segments showed up in productive rearrangements about 87% or about 30% of the time in an earlier analysis of several hundred of the donors. At a false discovery rate of 0.05, a later analysis linked about 17,000 TCR beta sequences to specific HLA alleles. In a later analysis, HLA-associated TCR beta chains were found to be more clonally expanded and to have lower generation probabilities than equally common non-associated chains. V-gene and J-gene trimming of TCR beta chains was associated with a missense DCLRE1C variant in a later genetic analysis, and the association was replicated in an independent cohort. A further reported finding was that TCR beta sequences accurately predicted the HLA-A and HLA-B alleles for most subjects in the first cohort. The only immune exposure information available for the cohort was CMV serostatus. In both the original and validation cohorts, the classifier was reported to diagnose cytomegalovirus status with high specificity and sensitivity. Because counts were too low, fewer than 20 rarely observed V segments, including chromosome 9 orphons, were excluded from the earlier analysis of some 540 of the donors. Strong co-occurrence of HLA alleles, especially DR and DQ, made assigning TCR associations to individual alleles difficult. Only TCR beta chains were sequenced in this cohort, and the absence of alpha or paired-chain data limited detectable features. The study gave a list of roughly 150 TCR beta chains associated with cytomegalovirus.

The sequence derives from a man younger than 35 in good health and CMV-seropositive. Sample: PBMCs. This chain joins TRBV6-5 to TRBJ2-7, and 8 junctional nucleotides match TRBD1. The sequence in DNA is TGTGCCGTCCGGACAGGGAATTACGAGCAGTACTTC. This yields the protein CAVRTGNYEQYF.